The 10 T cell receptor beta chains given below trace back to one sample, sequenced in a study of control samples from healthy donors and cancer patients. Data came from immunoSEQ multiplex PCR; TCRdb stores just in-frame clones and leaves some out. The repertoire holds tens of thousands of clones, approximately 93% seen once, with approximately 1.5% in the top ten. Input material: blood. The receptors come from a woman in her twenties or thirties in good health.

This chain links TRBV6-5 with TRBJ1-4; unclear D gene. The CDR3 is 15 residues long. Germline assignment: CDR1 MNHEY and CDR2 SVGAGI. Trimming removed 6 bases at V and 0 bases at J, with 11 bases between. This CDR3 is CASRTWGSTNEKLFF. In nucleotides, the CDR3 is TGTGCCAGCAGGACATGGGGATCAACTAATGAAAAACTGTTTTTT.

The CDR3 DNA is TGTGCCAGCAGTCCGTACGGGACGGTAAATGAAAAACTGTTTTTT. Translating gives CASSPYGTVNEKLFF. V usage is TRBV6-5 and J usage is TRBJ1-4, with D possibly TRBD1 on 5 matching bases. Germline CDR1 MNHEY, CDR2 SVGAGI. V gave up 5 bases and J gave up 5 bases, with 15 bases separating them. The CDR3 runs to 15 residues.

V and J are TRBV5-1 and TRBJ2-7; 7 bases map to TRBD2. This CDR3 region has 15 residues. With V trimmed by 3 bases and J by 7 bases, 13 bases remained unmatched. In germline, CDR1 is SGHRS, CDR2 YFSETQ. DNA of the CDR3: TGCGCCAGCAGCTCGTCAGCCGGACTAGGGGCTGAGCAGTACTTC. Protein: CASSSSAGLGAEQYF.

V usage is TRBV14 and J usage is TRBJ2-2; D not resolved. The germline V gene encodes CDR1 SGHDN and CDR2 FVKESK. The CDR3 runs to 14 residues. The ends were cut back, 1 base at V and 5 bases at J, with 8 bases in the middle. Here the CDR3 reads CASSQVARTGELFF. The CDR3 DNA reads TGTGCCAGCAGCCAAGTGGCCAGGACCGGGGAGCTGTTTTTT.

This clone showed up just once. In DNA, the CDR3 is TGCAGCGTTCATCAACAGGGGTATGGCTACACCTTC. It is translated as CSVHQQGYGYTF. The chain employs TRBV29-1 and TRBJ1-2; 7 nucleotides match TRBD1. The CDR3 contains 12 residues. Germline CDR1 reads SQVTM; CDR2 reads ANQGSEA. V shed 5 bases, J shed 5 bases, and the junction held 5 bases outside the gene matches. Based on the CDR3 plus reference TRBV29-1 and TRBJ1-2, the full variable domain is SAVISQKPSRDICQRGTSLTIQCQVDSQVTMMFWYRQQPGQSLTLIATANQGSEATYESGFVIDKFPISRPNLTFSTLTVSNMSPEDSSIYLCSVHQQGYGYTFGSGTRLTVV.

The chain joins TRBV29-1 to TRBJ1-1; 7 nucleotides agree with TRBD1. The length of the CDR3 is 13 residues. V dropped 3 bases and J dropped 6; count of bases not matched to a gene: 7. Germline CDR1 is SQVTM and CDR2 is ANQGSEA. CDR3 region: CSVERQGESEAFF. The CDR3 DNA sequence: TGCAGCGTTGAGAGGCAGGGGGAGTCTGAAGCTTTCTTT.

This chain uses TRBV28 with TRBJ1-1; TRBD1 matches at 8 bases. Germline CDR1 is MDHEN and CDR2 is SYDVKM. This CDR3 is 14 amino acids long. The junction had 10 bases not matched to a gene; V was cut back by 3 bases and J by 10 bases. In nucleotides, the CDR3 is TGTGCCAGCAGTTTGGGGGACAGGCCGCTAGTAGCTTTCTTT. As protein: CASSLGDRPLVAFF.

CDR3 amino acids: CASSSVGKDQPQHF. The CDR3 DNA is TGTGCCAGCAGTTCCGTGGGGAAAGATCAGCCCCAGCATTTT. This chain connects TRBV27 to TRBJ1-5; unclear D gene. Germline-derived CDR1 and CDR2 are MNHEY and SMNVEV (reference sequence). CDR3 size: 14 residues. The V and J ends lost 4 bases and 5 bases respectively, with 12 bases between them.

This chain connects TRBV6-5 to TRBJ1-1; D ambiguous. The CDR3 is 13 residues long. Germline V gene lookup returns CDR1 MNHEY and CDR2 SVGAGI. V was cut by 6 bases and J by 1 base, with 9 bases left in between. CDR3 DNA: TGTGCCAGCAGAGCAGACGAGAACACTGAAGCTTTCTTT. Translating gives CASRADENTEAFF.

The V gene is TRBV12-5, the J gene TRBJ1-1, with D possibly matching TRBD1 (5 bases). The V end lost 7 bases, the J end lost 1 base, and 10 bases lay between the germline ends. Germline-derived CDR1 and CDR2 are LGHNT and FRNRAP. The CDR3 covers 13 residues. The CDR3 bases are TGTGCTAGTGCCCCCACAGGGAACACTGAAGCTTTCTTT. Translation: CASAPTGNTEAFF.